One TCR beta chain is described in this entry. The table came from immunoSEQ multiplex PCR; TCRdb's copy has only in-frame clones and leaves some out. The sample carries under 50,000 clones, approximately 80% recorded once. This record belongs to a study of PD-1 blockade in mismatch repair-deficient tumors. The overall study: All were previously treated, progressing patients with approximately 12 mismatch repair-deficient cancer types.

Germline V gives CDR1 MGHDK, CDR2 SYGVNS. The CDR3 extends over 14 amino acids. Trimming cost V 8 bases and J 0 bases, with 13 bases left between them. All patients were mismatch repair deficient, assessed by either PCR or immunohistochemistry. The TCR was taken from an adult with mismatch repair-deficient cancer. The chain joins TRBV25-1 to TRBJ1-1; D possibly corresponds to TRBD1 (5 bases). The sequencing here drew on PBMCs, taken 38 to 40 weeks after starting pembrolizumab. The CDR3 bases are TGTGCCAGCCAGGAGGGGCAGTTGAACACTGAAGCTTTCTTT. This gives the protein CASQEGQLNTEAFF.